These 24 T cell receptor beta chains came from one sample sequenced in a study of blood T cell repertoires in COVID-19. Method: immunoSEQ multiplex PCR; TCRdb's copy keeps in-frame clones and lacks some. The sample contains hundreds of thousands of clones, about nine tenths of which appear only once. The sample consisted of peripheral blood. The source of these receptors is a man in his forties with acute or convalescent COVID-19.

This chain joins TRBV3-1 (or the pseudogene TRBV3-2) and TRBJ2-7; D gene ambiguous. The germline V and J ends were trimmed by 0 bases and 7 bases, with 16 bases remaining between them. Germline CDR1 LGHDT, CDR2 YNNKEL (reference sequence). This CDR3 contains 15 residues. The CDR3 protein is CASSQDRYPGREQYF. As DNA, the CDR3 is TGTGCCAGCAGCCAAGATCGGTATCCGGGTCGGGAGCAGTACTTC.

The chain carries TRBV10-2 and TRBJ2-1; 11 bases fit TRBD2. V lost 4 bases to trimming and J lost 4 bases; unmatched junction nucleotides: 3. Germline V gives CDR1 WSHSY, CDR2 SAAADI. This CDR3 is 15 amino acids long. The chain's CDR3 is CASSGTSGWYNEQFF. The CDR3 nucleotides are TGCGCCAGCAGTGGGACTAGCGGGTGGTACAATGAGCAGTTCTTC.

The rearrangement joins TRBV6-6 to TRBJ1-5, with a possible D match to TRBD1 (6 bases). This CDR3 region has 15 residues. The V gene lost 6 bases and the J gene lost 3 bases, with 15 bases spanning the gap. CDR1 MNHNY and CDR2 SVGAGI come from the germline V gene (reference sequence). DNA for the CDR3: TGTGCCAGCAGGGACGACAGGAGCTTCAATCAGCCCCAGCATTTT. Residues: CASRDDRSFNQPQHF.

The rearrangement joins TRBV3-1 (or the pseudogene TRBV3-2) to TRBJ2-1, with D unresolved. V gave up 5 bases and J gave up 2 bases, with 4 bases separating them. The CDR3 has 12 amino acids. Germline V gene sequence: CDR1 LGHDT, CDR2 YNNKEL (reference sequence). The CDR3 region is CASSSAYNEQFF. The CDR3 DNA sequence: TGTGCCAGCAGCTCCGCCTACAATGAGCAGTTCTTC.

The sample holds a few counts of this clone. This chain uses TRBV27 with TRBJ2-1, with D possibly TRBD1 on 5 matching bases. The CDR3 runs 15 residues. Trimming took off 7 bases at V and 8 bases at J, with 21 bases between the two ends. Germline CDR1 and CDR2: MNHEY and SMNVEV (reference sequence). The CDR3 region has the DNA TGTGCCAGCACCGAAAGGGGAAATCAGGGTCATGAGCAGTTCTTC. This encodes CASTERGNQGHEQFF.

The V gene is TRBV3-1 (or the pseudogene TRBV3-2), the J gene TRBJ2-7, with D possibly matching TRBD1 (7 bases). Germline V gene sequence: CDR1 LGHDT, CDR2 YNNKEL (reference sequence). V was trimmed by 3 bases and J by 2 bases, leaving 17 bases between them. This CDR3 comprises 16 residues. The CDR3 here is CASSHTGVAGTYEQYF. CDR3 coding DNA: TGTGCCAGCAGCCATACAGGGGTTGCGGGGACCTACGAGCAGTACTTC.

The chain has TRBV5-1 and TRBJ2-3; TRBD2 aligns across 7 bases. Germline V gene sequence: CDR1 SGHRS, CDR2 YFSETQ. The length of the CDR3 is 14 residues. The junction had 5 bases not matched to a gene; V was cut back by 3 bases and J by 4 bases. This chain's CDR3 is CASSSSAGADTQYF. The CDR3 bases are TGCGCCAGCAGCTCTAGCGCGGGAGCAGATACGCAGTATTTT.

In its sample, this clone was seen a few times. The chain combines TRBV19 with TRBJ1-5; TRBD1 aligns across 11 bases. The CDR3 extends over 15 amino acids. Germline trimming cut 7 bases from V and 4 bases from J; bases unmatched to any gene: 6. Germline V gives CDR1 LNHDA, CDR2 SQIVND (reference sequence). CDR3 bases: TGTGCCAGTACTGGGACAGGGGGATTAAATCAGCCCCAGCATTTT. Its protein product is CASTGTGGLNQPQHF. Based on the CDR3 plus reference TRBV19 and TRBJ1-5, the full variable domain is DGGITQSPKYLFRKEGQNVTLSCEQNLNHDAMYWYRQDPGQGLRLIYYSQIVNDFQKGDIAEGYSVSREKKESFPLTVTSAQKNPTAFYLCASTGTGGLNQPQHFGDGTRLSIL.

The CDR3: CASSERTSGNRETQYF. CDR3 coding DNA: TGTGCCAGCAGTGAAAGGACTAGCGGGAATAGGGAGACCCAGTACTTC. This rearrangement joins TRBV25-1 to TRBJ2-5, with TRBD2 matching over 12 bases. This CDR3 has 16 amino acids. Germline V CDR1 and CDR2: MGHDK, SYGVNS. The trim removed 2 bases at V and 5 bases at J, leaving 6 bases unmatched.

The rearrangement uses TRBV5-1 and TRBJ1-1; 7 bases match TRBD1. The V segment lost 3 bases and the J segment 1 base; nucleotides outside the gene matches: 3. The CDR3 is made up of 14 amino acids. The germline V gene has CDR1 SGHRS and CDR2 YFSETQ. The CDR3, as DNA: TGCGCCAGCAGCTCCCAGGGGGGGAACACTGAAGCTTTCTTT. Protein sequence: CASSSQGGNTEAFF.

The chain couples TRBV28 to TRBJ2-1, with TRBD2 matching 8 bases. The CDR3 extends over 17 amino acids. Trimming at V came to 4 bases and at J to 6 bases, leaving 14 bases not matched to a gene. In germline, CDR1 is MDHEN, CDR2 SYDVKM. CDR3 protein: CASSSRGTGGPSNEQFF. CDR3 nucleotide sequence: TGTGCCAGCAGTTCCCGGGGTACGGGAGGGCCGTCCAATGAGCAGTTCTTC.

The V call is TRBV4-2, the J call TRBJ2-1, with D possibly TRBD2 on 6 matching bases. Germline V gene data show CDR1 as LGHNA and CDR2 as YNFKEQ. The CDR3 is 12 amino acids. V was trimmed by 3 bases and J by 10 bases, leaving 10 bases between them. The CDR3 is CASSQGLPEQFF. In DNA form, the CDR3 reads TGTGCCAGCAGCCAGGGACTTCCGGAGCAGTTCTTC.

This clone is a singleton in its sample. The chain recombines TRBV9 with TRBJ1-2, with 10 bases matching TRBD1. Germline lookup yields CDR1 SGDLS and CDR2 YYNGEE. The CDR3 covers 15 residues. V was clipped by 3 bases and J by 7 bases; unmatched bases: 9. The CDR3 loop reads CASSAPVTGGSGYTF. The DNA of the CDR3 is TGTGCCAGCAGCGCCCCCGTGACAGGGGGCAGTGGCTACACCTTC.

J is TRBJ2-1 and V is TRBV6-1; 14 bases fit TRBD2. The length of the CDR3 is 19 residues. CDR1 is MNHNS, CDR2 SASEGT, per germline. The ends lost 4 bases at V and 7 bases at J; junction bases unmatched: 15. The CDR3 sequence is CASSVDGGLAGAWENEQFF. DNA for the CDR3: TGTGCCAGCAGTGTTGACGGGGGACTAGCGGGGGCATGGGAGAATGAGCAGTTCTTC.

The gene calls are TRBV7-2 and TRBJ1-2; a weak D match, TRBD1 (5 bases). Per germline, CDR1 SGHTA and CDR2 FQGNSA. The V and J ends lost 0 bases and 6 bases respectively, with 17 bases between them. The CDR3 totals 16 residues. CDR3 coding DNA: TGTGCCAGCAGCTTAGCGCAGGCAGGGTCTTTGAATGGCTACACCTTC. Translated: CASSLAQAGSLNGYTF.

This clone occurred a few times. The chain employs TRBV7-6 and TRBJ2-5; 13 bases line up with TRBD2. The CDR3 is 17 amino acids. From germline, CDR1 is SGHVS and CDR2 FNYEAQ. V lost 8 bases, J lost 2 bases, and 11 bases stayed unmatched. The CDR3: CASQFGWTSGGQETQYF. CDR3 coding DNA: TGTGCCAGCCAGTTCGGATGGACTAGCGGGGGTCAAGAGACCCAGTACTTC.

The chain has TRBV29-1 and TRBJ1-5; 8 bases match TRBD1. This CDR3 is built from 13 residues. The germline V gene encodes CDR1 SQVTM and CDR2 ANQGSEA. The junction had 6 bases not matched to a gene; V was cut back by 4 bases and J by 7 bases. The CDR3 DNA follows: TGCAGCGTTGGGGCGACAGGGGACCAGCCCCAGCATTTT. Its protein product is CSVGATGDQPQHF.

V usage is TRBV7-6 and J usage is TRBJ2-3; D not certain. Deletions cut 3 bases from V and 3 bases from J, with 16 bases between. From germline, CDR1 is SGHVS and CDR2 FNYEAQ. This CDR3 region has 16 residues. CDR3 amino acids: CASSFRSRSGTDTQYF. The CDR3 coding sequence is TGTGCCAGCAGCTTCCGTTCGCGGAGTGGAACAGATACGCAGTATTTT. Combining the CDR3 with reference TRBV7-6 and TRBJ2-3 gives the whole variable domain GAGVSQSPRYKVTKRGQDVALRCDPISGHVSLYWYRQALGQGPEFLTYFNYEAQQDKSGLPNDRFSAERPEGSISTLTIQRTEQRDSAMYRCASSFRSRSGTDTQYFGPGTRLTVL.

This clone was seen a few times. The J gene is TRBJ2-2, the V gene TRBV19; D not resolved. V gave up 2 bases and J gave up 3 bases, with 7 bases separating them. Germline-derived CDR1 and CDR2 are LNHDA and SQIVND (reference sequence). This CDR3 is built from 14 residues. CDR3 nucleotide sequence: TGTGCCAGTAGTATACGGTTGGACACCGGGGAGCTGTTTTTT. This codes for CASSIRLDTGELFF.

The chain couples TRBV7-6 to TRBJ2-7; 7 bases are a match to TRBD1. This CDR3 region has 15 residues. V lost 1 base, J lost 1 base, and 4 bases stayed unmatched. Looked up from germline, CDR1 is SGHVS and CDR2 is FNYEAQ. The DNA for the CDR3 is TGTGCCAGCAGCTTAGGGACAGGCCCGTCCTACGAGCAGTACTTC. It specifies CASSLGTGPSYEQYF.

V gene TRBV29-1 combines with J gene TRBJ2-2; D gene ambiguous. The CDR3 has 13 residues. CDR1 SQVTM and CDR2 ANQGSEA come from the germline V gene. Trimming removed 5 bases at V and 0 bases at J, with 7 bases between. CDR3: CSVLIANTGELFF. In nucleotides, the CDR3 is TGCAGCGTTCTGATAGCGAACACCGGGGAGCTGTTTTTT.

The chain recombines TRBV19 with TRBJ2-1; TRBD1 aligns across 11 bases. Trimming removed 5 bases from V and 6 bases from J; junction bases left unmatched: 21. Germline V gene sequence: CDR1 LNHDA, CDR2 SQIVND (reference sequence). CDR3 length: 20 amino acids. The CDR3 here is CASSPYQTGRGGTGGNEQFF. In DNA form, the CDR3 reads TGTGCCAGTAGTCCATACCAGACGGGGCGCGGCGGGACAGGGGGCAATGAGCAGTTCTTC.

This rearrangement joins TRBV18 to TRBJ2-5; D call uncertain. Germline V gene sequence: CDR1 KGHSH, CDR2 LQKENI. V lost 0 bases and J lost 0, with 8 bases in between. The CDR3 sequence is 15 residues long. This CDR3 is CASSPPSRYQETQYF. Written as DNA, the CDR3 is TGTGCCAGCTCACCACCGTCGCGGTACCAAGAGACCCAGTACTTC. The whole variable domain, filled in from reference TRBV18 and TRBJ2-5, reads NAGVMQNPRHLVRRRGQEARLRCSPMKGHSHVYWYRQLPEEGLKFMVYLQKENIIDESGMPKERFSAEFPKEGPSILRIQQVVRGDSAAYFCASSPPSRYQETQYFGPGTRLLVL.

The chain links TRBV29-1 to TRBJ2-1; 10 positions match TRBD2. The V gene end was trimmed by 3 bases and the J gene end by 9 bases; junction bases not matched to a gene: 8. The CDR3 covers 14 residues. Germline-derived CDR1 and CDR2 are SQVTM and ANQGSEA. CDR3 sequence (DNA): TGCAGCGTTGACAGTCTAGCGGGAGTTGGTGAGCAGTTCTTC. This encodes CSVDSLAGVGEQFF.